This TCR beta chain came from a study of OX40 agonist ivuxolimab in advanced cancers. In the study overall: Ivuxolimab was an agonistic, fully human IgG2 monoclonal antibody directed against OX40 (CD134), a costimulatory receptor. Intravenous ivuxolimab was administered to patients every 2 weeks at six dose levels: 0.01, 0.1, 0.3, 1.5, 3 and 10 mg/kg. Of the approximately 54 dose-escalation patients, hepatocellular carcinoma was present in around 19, melanoma in some 15, renal cell carcinoma in 9 and head and neck cancer in 9. In the dose-escalation cohort, around four fifths of patients were male, and the mean age was 60 years with a range of about 20 to 90. Patients were allowed to have had prior anti-PD-1, anti-PD-L1 or anti-CTLA-4 therapy, and around two fifths of the dose-escalation patients had been treated with checkpoint inhibitors. Partial responses occurred in three dose-escalation patients: two with cutaneous melanoma and one with hepatocellular carcinoma. Peripheral TCRbeta sequencing was intended to test whether TCR sequence diversity was altered and clonal T-cell expansion was caused by ivuxolimab. The paper covers the monotherapy dose-escalation part of the phase I ivuxolimab trial, which included N = 52 patients.

The paper's findings and limits, for the study overall: Which antigens the clonally expanded peripheral T cells were specific for was not determined. Partial responders in the 0.1-3.0 mg/kg groups had among the lowest normalized peripheral clonal expansion, especially among CD8+ T cells. Low levels of normalized T-cell clonal expansion were also shown by some nonresponding patients. After ivuxolimab, expanded clones were on average more numerous among CD8+ T cells than among CD4+ T cells. Clonal expansion of both CD4+ and CD8+ blood T cells was observed from baseline to week 6 at doses 0.1 to 3.0 mg/kg.

In the case of this clone: There is no known antigen for this receptor. Base qualities are missing; no much larger clone stands one base away.

To sequence the TCRbeta CDR3 region, genomic DNA was isolated from the sorted cells. The immunoSEQ Assay was used to sequence the TCRbeta CDR3 regions. TCRdb carries this immuneACCESS record with in-frame sequences only. Its versions omit some clonotypes, under half of them owing to an unresolved V gene in the studies checked, with the rest unexplained. In this sample the table shows around 38,000 clones, around 92% of which occur a single time. The ten biggest clones cover 8.5% to 10% of the sample. The trial excluded patients who had a history of autoimmune disease or who were on systemic immunosuppression. In every dose cohort, peripheral blood was drawn for TCR sequencing at baseline, cycle 4 day 1, and cycle 7 day 1. Samples came from an open-label, multicenter, first-in-human phase I dose-escalation trial of ivuxolimab. Adults with locally advanced or metastatic melanoma, renal cell carcinoma, hepatocellular carcinoma or head and neck squamous cell carcinoma were enrolled in the trial. Before TCR sequencing, CD4+ and CD8+ T cells were separately sorted from peripheral blood.

The TCR originated in an adult with an advanced solid tumor such as melanoma, head and neck, liver or kidney cancer. The sequences come from CD4+ or CD8+ T cells sorted from blood, collected in a trial of the OX40 agonist ivuxolimab.

The CDR3 region has the sequence CASSQWTSSRDIQYF. The base sequence is TGTGCCAGCAGTCAATGGACCTCGTCCAGGGACATTCAGTACTTC. The sequence is built from TRBV28 and TRBJ2-4, with TRBD1 tentatively as D gene (5 bases match). CDR1 and CDR2 (MDHEN, SYDVKM) derive from the germline V gene. V is pared back by 5 bases and J by 8 bases, with 19 bases lying between the germline termini. The CDR3 runs 15 amino acids, cysteine and phenylalanine included. Only the CDR3 part of the read is kept: 45 bases, read in frame from the first base.